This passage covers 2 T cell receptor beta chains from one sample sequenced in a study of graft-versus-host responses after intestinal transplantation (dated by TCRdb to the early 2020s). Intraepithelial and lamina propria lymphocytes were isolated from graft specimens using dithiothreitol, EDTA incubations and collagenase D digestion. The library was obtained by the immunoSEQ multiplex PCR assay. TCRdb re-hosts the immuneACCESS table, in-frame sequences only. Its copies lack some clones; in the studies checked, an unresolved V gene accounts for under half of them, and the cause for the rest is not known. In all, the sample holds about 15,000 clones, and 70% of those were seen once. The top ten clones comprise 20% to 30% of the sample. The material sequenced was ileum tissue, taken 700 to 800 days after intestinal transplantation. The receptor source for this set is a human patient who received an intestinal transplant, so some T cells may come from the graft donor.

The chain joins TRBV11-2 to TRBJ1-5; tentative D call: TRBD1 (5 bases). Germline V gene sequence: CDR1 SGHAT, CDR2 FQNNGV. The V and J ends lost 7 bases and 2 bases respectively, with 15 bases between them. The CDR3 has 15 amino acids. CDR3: CASTQTPTGNQPQHF. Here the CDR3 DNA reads TGTGCCAGCACCCAAACCCCGACAGGCAATCAGCCCCAGCATTTT.

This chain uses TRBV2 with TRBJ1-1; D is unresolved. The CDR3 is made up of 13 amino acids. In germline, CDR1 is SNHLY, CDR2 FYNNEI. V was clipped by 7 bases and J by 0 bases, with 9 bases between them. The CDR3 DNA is TGTGCCAGCACCGGGGAAATGAACACTGAAGCTTTCTTT. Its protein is CASTGEMNTEAFF.